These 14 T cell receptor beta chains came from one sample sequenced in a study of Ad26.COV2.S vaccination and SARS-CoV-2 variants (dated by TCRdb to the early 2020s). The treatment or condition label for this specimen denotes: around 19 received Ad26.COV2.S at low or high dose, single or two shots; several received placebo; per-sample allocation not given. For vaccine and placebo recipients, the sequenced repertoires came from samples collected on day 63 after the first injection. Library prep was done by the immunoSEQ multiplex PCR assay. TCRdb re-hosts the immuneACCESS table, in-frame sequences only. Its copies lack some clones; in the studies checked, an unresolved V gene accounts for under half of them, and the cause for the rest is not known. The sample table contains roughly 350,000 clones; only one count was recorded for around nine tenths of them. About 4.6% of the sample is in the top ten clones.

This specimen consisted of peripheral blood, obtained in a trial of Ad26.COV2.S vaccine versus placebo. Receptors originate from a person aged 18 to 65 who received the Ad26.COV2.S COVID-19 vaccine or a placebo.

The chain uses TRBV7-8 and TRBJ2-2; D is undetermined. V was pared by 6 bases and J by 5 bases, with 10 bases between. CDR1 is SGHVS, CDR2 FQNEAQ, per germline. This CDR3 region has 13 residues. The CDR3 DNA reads TGTGCCAGCAGTCCGGCGGAGACCGGGGAGCTGTTTTTT. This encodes CASSPAETGELFF.

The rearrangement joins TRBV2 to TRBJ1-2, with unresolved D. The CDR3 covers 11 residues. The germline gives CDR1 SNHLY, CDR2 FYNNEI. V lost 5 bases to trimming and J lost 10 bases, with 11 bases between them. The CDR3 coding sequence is TGTGCCAGCAGTTTGGGAGTTTACTACACCTTC. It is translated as CASSLGVYYTF.

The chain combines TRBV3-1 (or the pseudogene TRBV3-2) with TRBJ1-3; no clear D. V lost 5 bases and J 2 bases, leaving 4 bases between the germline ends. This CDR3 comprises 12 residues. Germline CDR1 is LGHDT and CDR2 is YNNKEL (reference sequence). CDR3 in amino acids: CASSWTGNTIYF. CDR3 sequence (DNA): TGTGCCAGCAGCTGGACTGGAAACACCATATATTTT.

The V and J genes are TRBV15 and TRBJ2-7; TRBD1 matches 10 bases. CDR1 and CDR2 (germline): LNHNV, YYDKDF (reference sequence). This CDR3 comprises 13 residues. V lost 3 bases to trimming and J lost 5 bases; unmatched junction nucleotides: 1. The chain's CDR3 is CATSRTGGDEQYF. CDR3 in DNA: TGTGCCACCAGCAGGACAGGGGGCGACGAGCAGTACTTC.

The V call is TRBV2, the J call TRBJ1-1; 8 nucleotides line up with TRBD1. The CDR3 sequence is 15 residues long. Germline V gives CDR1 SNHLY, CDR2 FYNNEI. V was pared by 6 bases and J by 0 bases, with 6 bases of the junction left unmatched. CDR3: CASSARQGMNTEAFF. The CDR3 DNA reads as TGTGCCAGCAGCGCACGACAGGGGATGAACACTGAAGCTTTCTTT.

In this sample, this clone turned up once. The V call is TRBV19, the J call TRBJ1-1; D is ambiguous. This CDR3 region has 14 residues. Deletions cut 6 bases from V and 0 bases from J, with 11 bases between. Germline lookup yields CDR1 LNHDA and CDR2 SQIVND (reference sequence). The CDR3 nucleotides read TGTGCCAGTAGGATTCAGGACCTGAACACTGAAGCTTTCTTT. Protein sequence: CASRIQDLNTEAFF.

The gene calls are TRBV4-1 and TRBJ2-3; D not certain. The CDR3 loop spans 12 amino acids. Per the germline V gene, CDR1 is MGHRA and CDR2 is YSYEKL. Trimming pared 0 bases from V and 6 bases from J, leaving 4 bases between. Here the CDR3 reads CASSQDLDTQYF. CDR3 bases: TGCGCCAGCAGCCAAGATTTGGATACGCAGTATTTT.

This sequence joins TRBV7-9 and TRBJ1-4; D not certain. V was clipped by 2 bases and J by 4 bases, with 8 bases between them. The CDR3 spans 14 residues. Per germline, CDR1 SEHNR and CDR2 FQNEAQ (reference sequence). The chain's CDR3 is CASSLLGNNEKLFF. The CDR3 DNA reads TGTGCCAGCAGCTTATTAGGGAATAATGAAAAACTGTTTTTT.

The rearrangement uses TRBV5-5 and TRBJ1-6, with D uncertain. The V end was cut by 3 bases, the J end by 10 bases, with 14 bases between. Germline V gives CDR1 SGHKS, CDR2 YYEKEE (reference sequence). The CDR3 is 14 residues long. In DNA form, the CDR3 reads TGTGCCAGCAGCTCCGGGGAGGGTCACTCACCCCTCCACTTT. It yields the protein CASSSGEGHSPLHF.

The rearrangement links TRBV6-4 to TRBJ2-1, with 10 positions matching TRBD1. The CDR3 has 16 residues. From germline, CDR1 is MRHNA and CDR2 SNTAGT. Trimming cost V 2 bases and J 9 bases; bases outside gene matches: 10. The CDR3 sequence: CASSDDARGTGAEQFF. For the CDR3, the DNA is TGTGCCAGCAGTGACGACGCCCGGGGGACAGGGGCTGAGCAGTTCTTC.

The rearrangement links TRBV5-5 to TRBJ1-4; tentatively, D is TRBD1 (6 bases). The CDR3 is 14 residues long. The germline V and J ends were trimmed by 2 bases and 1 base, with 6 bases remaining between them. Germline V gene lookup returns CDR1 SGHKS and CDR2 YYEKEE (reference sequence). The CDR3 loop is CASSFRGTNEKLFF. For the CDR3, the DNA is TGTGCCAGCAGCTTCAGGGGAACTAATGAAAAACTGTTTTTT.

CDR3 nucleotide sequence: TGTGCCAGCAGCCAAGTGTCTGCTTATGGCTACACCTTC. Translation gives CASSQVSAYGYTF. The chain links TRBV3-1 (or the pseudogene TRBV3-2) to TRBJ1-2; D unresolved. The V end was cut by 1 base, the J end by 5 bases, with 8 bases between. CDR1 is LGHDT and CDR2 is YNNKEL in the germline V gene (reference sequence). The CDR3 runs to 13 residues.

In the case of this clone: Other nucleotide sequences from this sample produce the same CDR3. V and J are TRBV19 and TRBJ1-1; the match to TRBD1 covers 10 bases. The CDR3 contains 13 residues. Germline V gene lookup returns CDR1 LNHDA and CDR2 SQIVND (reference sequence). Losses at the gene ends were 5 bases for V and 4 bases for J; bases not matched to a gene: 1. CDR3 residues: CASSRDRGTEAFF. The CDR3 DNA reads TGTGCCAGTAGTCGGGACAGGGGCACTGAAGCTTTCTTT.

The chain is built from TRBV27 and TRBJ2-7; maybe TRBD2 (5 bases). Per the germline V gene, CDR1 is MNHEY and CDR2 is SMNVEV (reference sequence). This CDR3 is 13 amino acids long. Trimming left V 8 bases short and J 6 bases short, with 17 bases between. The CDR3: CASPSDSTCEQYF. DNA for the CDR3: TGTGCCAGCCCCTCGGACTCGACGTGCGAGCAGTACTTC.